Listed below are T cell receptor beta chains from one sample, sequenced in a study of blood T cell repertoires in COVID-19. Data came from immunoSEQ multiplex PCR; TCRdb stores just in-frame clones and leaves some out. The profile shows 400,000 to 550,000 clones, roughly 90% of them singletons. Sequenced input: peripheral blood. Source of these receptors: a woman in her twenties or thirties with acute or convalescent COVID-19. Each CDR3 is given with its conserved first and last residue. Fields, in order: J gene, V gene, clone size, D gene, CDR3 DNA, CDR3 protein. D genes are given only for firm matches. Some rows have no size entry. The others give once, few or many, or a class for an expanded clone.

TRBJ2-6 | TRBV2 | . | . | TGTGCCAGCAGGGACACCCGTCCGGCCAACGTCCTGACTTTC | CASRDTRPANVLTF
TRBJ2-1 | TRBV7-2 | . | TRBD2 | TGTGCCAGTACGACTAGCGGGGTACTATACAATGAGCAGTTCTTC | CASTTSGVLYNEQFF
TRBJ1-5 | TRBV19 | . | . | TGTGCCAGTACCCCCATGGGGACTTCAGGTCAGCCCCAGCATTTT | CASTPMGTSGQPQHF
TRBJ1-6 | TRBV4-1 | . | . | TGCGCCAGCAGCCAGCCACAGAATTCACCCCTCCACTTT | CASSQPQNSPLHF
TRBJ1-2 | TRBV30 | . | . | TGTGCCTGGAGGAAGGGGAACTATGGCTACACCTTC | CAWRKGNYGYTF
TRBJ1-4 | TRBV4-1 | once | TRBD1 | TGCGCCAGCAGCCAAGTCGGGACAGGGAATGAAAAACTGTTTTTT | CASSQVGTGNEKLFF
TRBJ1-1 | TRBV10-2 | . | . | TGCGCCAGCAGTGACACAGGTAACACTGAAGCTTTCTTT | CASSDTGNTEAFF
TRBJ2-6 | TRBV6-1 | . | . | TGTGCCAGCAGTGAAGCACTCTCTGGGGCCAACGTCCTGACTTTC | CASSEALSGANVLTF
TRBJ2-5 | TRBV7-9 | . | . | TGTGCCAGCAGTGAGGGGAGAGGAGGGCATCAAGAGACCCAGTACTTC | CASSEGRGGHQETQYF
TRBJ2-1 | TRBV29-1 | . | TRBD2 | TGCAGCGCCCGGGGGGGCGCTTCGCAGTTCTTC | CSARGGASQFF
TRBJ1-2 | TRBV9 | . | . | TGTGCCAGCAGCGCGACGCGGGGGGGCGGGGAGTTAGCTAACTATGGCTACACCTTC | CASSATRGGGELANYGYTF
TRBJ1-1 | TRBV4-2 | . | TRBD1 | TGTGCCAGCAGCCAAGACCCGGGGACAGGGGAAACTGAAGCTTTCTTT | CASSQDPGTGETEAFF
TRBJ1-3 | TRBV12-3/TRBV12-4 | few | . | TGTGCCAGCGGACTTATTGTGGACACCATATATTTT | CASGLIVDTIYF
TRBJ2-7 | TRBV9 | . | TRBD2 | TGTGCCAGCAGCGTAACTAGCGGGGGCCCCTACGAGCAGTACTTC | CASSVTSGGPYEQYF
TRBJ2-2 | TRBV5-5 | . | TRBD1 | TGTGCCAGCAGCTTTCAGGGGGCGAATTTAAACACCGGGGAGCTGTTTTTT | CASSFQGANLNTGELFF
TRBJ1-2 | TRBV2 | . | . | TGTGCCAGCAGTGCCTATCGGGGGGAGGGCTACACCTTC | CASSAYRGEGYTF
TRBJ2-1 | TRBV7-7 | . | TRBD2 | TGTGCCAGCAGCTTAGCGCTTGCGGGGGGGCCTGGCAATGAGCAGTTCTTC | CASSLALAGGPGNEQFF
TRBJ2-3 | TRBV6-5 | . | TRBD2 | TGTGCCAGCAGTTACTCCGGGGGGGCTGCTACGCAGTATTTT | CASSYSGGAATQYF
TRBJ2-3 | TRBV9 | . | TRBD2 | TGTGCCAGCAGCGTAGAGGGTAGCGGGGGGGCCTTCGGCACAGATACGCAGTATTTT | CASSVEGSGGAFGTDTQYF
TRBJ2-7 | TRBV5-5 | . | TRBD1 | TGTGCCAGCAGCGTCACCGGGACAGGGGGCTCCTACGAGCAGTACTTC | CASSVTGTGGSYEQYF
TRBJ2-1 | TRBV7-9 | . | TRBD1 | TGTGCCAGCAGCTTAGTGGACAGGGGCTTCTACAATGAGCAGTTCTTC | CASSLVDRGFYNEQFF
TRBJ2-7 | TRBV11-2 | . | . | TGTGCCAGCAGCTTAGATGGGGCCCGGGAGCAGTACTTC | CASSLDGAREQYF
TRBJ1-1 | TRBV28 | . | TRBD1 | TGTGCCAGCAGCTCCCCCGGGACAGGGGGGGTAGGGGAAGCTTTCTTT | CASSSPGTGGVGEAFF
TRBJ2-5 | TRBV18 | . | . | TGTGCCAGCTCACCACCTCAGCAAGAGACCCAGTACTTC | CASSPPQQETQYF
TRBJ2-6 | TRBV9 | . | . | TGTGCCAGCAGCGAGGGGTTTTTAGGGGGTAGATCTGGGGCCAACGTCCTGACTTTC | CASSEGFLGGRSGANVLTF
TRBJ1-1 | TRBV6-5 | few | . | TGTGCCAGCATCCTGGGGCGTGACACTGAAGCTTTCTTT | CASILGRDTEAFF
TRBJ1-2 | TRBV10-2 | once | . | TGCGCCAACCAGGGGAACTATGGCTACACCTTC | CANQGNYGYTF
TRBJ2-5 | TRBV11-2 | . | TRBD2 | TGTGCCAGCAGCTTAGTGGGACTAGCGGGGGGACCTTTGACCCAGTACTTC | CASSLVGLAGGPLTQYF
TRBJ2-7 | TRBV16 | few | . | TGTGCCAGCAGCGACAGGATGGCTGTCTACGAGCAGTACTTC | CASSDRMAVYEQYF
TRBJ1-1 | TRBV25-1 | once | TRBD1 | TGTGCCAGCAGGGGAACAGGGGCCACTGAAGCTTTCTTT | CASRGTGATEAFF
TRBJ2-7 | TRBV30 | . | TRBD1 | TGTGCCTGGAGTGTGCGGATGACAGGGGTCGAGTCCTACGAGCAGTACTTC | CAWSVRMTGVESYEQYF
TRBJ2-1 | TRBV3-1/TRBV3-2 | . | . | TGTGCCAGCAGCCAAGGGTCGCGGGGTTTCAAGTTCTTC | CASSQGSRGFKFF